These 16 T cell receptor beta chains share one sample of origin, sequenced in a study of siplizumab effects on memory and regulatory T cells. Produced via immunoSEQ multiplex PCR; TCRdb's table is partial and in-frame only. In the table there are about 100,000 clones, roughly 92% of which are singletons. The sample consisted of Tregs sorted from blood. The source of these receptors is a human donor in good health.

The chain recombines TRBV29-1 with TRBJ2-7; 8 bases fit TRBD2. From germline, CDR1 is SQVTM and CDR2 ANQGSEA. V shed 0 bases and J 4 bases; nucleotides not matched to a gene: 8. The CDR3 runs to 15 residues. The CDR3 spells CSVEERLATRYEQYF. CDR3 coding DNA: TGCAGCGTTGAAGAAAGACTAGCGACTAGATACGAGCAGTACTTC.

The chain employs TRBV18 and TRBJ1-2; no reliable D call. The CDR3 covers 13 residues. The germline V gene has CDR1 KGHSH and CDR2 LQKENI. V lost 3 bases and J 5 bases, leaving 10 bases between the germline ends. The CDR3 loop is CASSPGYGYGYTF. In nucleotides, the CDR3 is TGTGCCAGCTCACCTGGGTACGGATATGGCTACACCTTC.

The V and J genes are TRBV7-9 and TRBJ1-1; D ambiguous. This CDR3 has 16 amino acids. The V end was cut by 1 base, the J end by 5 bases, with 17 bases between. Germline CDR1 SEHNR, CDR2 FQNEAQ (reference sequence). This chain's CDR3 is CASSLDGSGAVTEAFF. CDR3 nucleotide sequence: TGTGCCAGCAGCTTAGATGGGTCGGGTGCCGTGACTGAAGCTTTCTTT.

This clone was detected once. The gene calls are TRBV28 and TRBJ2-5; D might be TRBD1 or TRBD2, each matching 5 bases. The V gene lost 6 bases and the J gene lost 5 bases, with 22 bases spanning the gap. This CDR3 is 16 amino acids long. The germline CDR1 and CDR2 sequences are MDHEN and SYDVKM. The CDR3 coding sequence is TGTGCCAGCAGCCAAAAAATACCCGGGGCCAGGGAGACCCAGTACTTC. Translating gives CASSQKIPGARETQYF.

The chain is built from TRBV4-1 and TRBJ1-2; 7 bases align to TRBD1. The germline gives CDR1 MGHRA, CDR2 YSYEKL. With V trimmed by 0 bases and J by 2 bases, 9 bases remained unmatched. The CDR3 extends over 17 amino acids. CDR3 protein: CASSQEHLTGQNYGYTF. CDR3 sequence (DNA): TGCGCCAGCAGCCAAGAGCATCTAACGGGACAGAACTATGGCTACACCTTC.

The gene calls are TRBV18 and TRBJ2-7; D possibly corresponds to TRBD1 (5 bases). V lost 3 bases and J lost 3, with 18 bases in between. Germline-derived CDR1 and CDR2 are KGHSH and LQKENI. This CDR3 comprises 16 residues. CDR3 sequence reads: CASSPRPGYGYYEQYF. CDR3 DNA sequence: TGTGCCAGCTCACCGCGTCCAGGGTACGGCTACTACGAGCAGTACTTC.

The chain uses TRBV4-1 and TRBJ2-7; 9 bases align to TRBD2. Unmatched junction bases numbered 4, after V lost 0 bases and J lost 1 base. CDR3 size: 16 residues. Germline V CDR1 and CDR2: MGHRA, YSYEKL. The CDR3 coding sequence is TGCGCCAGCAGCCAAGATCGTCTAGCGGGGTCCTACGAGCAGTACTTC. Amino acids: CASSQDRLAGSYEQYF.

The chain carries TRBV28 and TRBJ2-2; 9 bases align to TRBD2. V was pared by 2 bases and J by 6 bases, with 10 bases of the junction left unmatched. The CDR3 contains 17 residues. The germline V gene has CDR1 MDHEN and CDR2 SYDVKM. The CDR3 here is CASSLKPSGRSPGELFF. CDR3 coding DNA: TGTGCCAGCAGTTTAAAACCCAGCGGGAGGAGCCCCGGGGAGCTGTTTTTT.

This sequence joins TRBV29-1 and TRBJ1-2; TRBD1 agrees at 9 bases. V gave up 7 bases and J gave up 8 bases; unmatched junction bases: 8. This CDR3 comprises 12 residues. Per germline, CDR1 SQVTM and CDR2 ANQGSEA. CDR3 region: CSGRDRDEGYTF. The CDR3 nucleotides read TGCAGCGGACGGGACAGGGATGAAGGCTACACCTTC.

V gene TRBV6-5 combines with J gene TRBJ2-1; either TRBD1 or TRBD2 may fit D (7 bases each). The CDR3 covers 15 residues. CDR1 MNHEY and CDR2 SVGAGI come from the germline V gene. The V end was cut by 6 bases, the J end by 4 bases, with 16 bases between. CDR3 region: CASRKTGRGYNEQFF. CDR3 nucleotides: TGTGCCAGCAGGAAGACAGGGCGGGGGTACAATGAGCAGTTCTTC.

V gene TRBV11-2 combines with J gene TRBJ2-1; unclear D gene. Germline V gene data show CDR1 as SGHAT and CDR2 as FQNNGV. This CDR3 has 15 residues. The germline V and J ends were trimmed by 1 base and 9 bases, with 16 bases remaining between them. The CDR3 spells CASSLVSLGRGEQFF. In DNA form, the CDR3 reads TGTGCCAGCAGCTTAGTCAGCCTAGGACGCGGTGAGCAGTTCTTC.

The V gene is TRBV30, the J gene TRBJ2-5; D might be TRBD1 (5 bases). The CDR3 extends over 13 amino acids. The germline V gene has CDR1 GTSNPN and CDR2 SVGIG (reference sequence). V lost 0 bases to trimming and J lost 5 bases, with 10 bases between them. The CDR3 loop is CAWSVLKGETQYF. DNA for the CDR3: TGTGCCTGGAGTGTACTCAAGGGGGAGACCCAGTACTTC.

This clone came up once. V gene TRBV15 combines with J gene TRBJ2-3, with a weak D call TRBD2 (5 bases). CDR1 and CDR2 from the germline V gene are LNHNV and YYDKDF (reference sequence). The CDR3 spans 18 residues. V was clipped by 1 base and J by 0 bases, with 17 bases between them. CDR3 sequence reads: CATSRAGPADYSTDTQYF. CDR3 DNA sequence: TGTGCCACCAGCAGAGCGGGTCCAGCCGACTATAGCACAGATACGCAGTATTTT. Drawing the rest from reference TRBV15 and TRBJ2-3, the complete variable domain is DAMVIQNPRYQVTQFGKPVTLSCSQTLNHNVMYWYQQKSSQAPKLLFHYYDKDFNNEADTPDNFQSRRPNTSFCFLDIRSPGLGDTAMYLCATSRAGPADYSTDTQYFGPGTRLTVL.

The chain couples TRBV7-6 to TRBJ2-3; perhaps TRBD2 as D (5 bases). Germline loops: CDR1 SGHVS, CDR2 FNYEAQ. Trimming removed 5 bases at V and 6 bases at J, with 21 bases between. The CDR3 has 16 amino acids. CDR3 sequence reads: CASSVQIDLPGDTQYF. CDR3 coding DNA: TGTGCCAGCAGCGTTCAAATTGATTTACCGGGGGATACGCAGTATTTT.

The chain has TRBV11-3 and TRBJ1-1; D unclear. Looked up from germline, CDR1 is SGHNT and CDR2 is YENEEA. CDR3 length: 13 amino acids. Deletions cut 1 base from V and 6 bases from J, with 9 bases between. In DNA, the CDR3 is TGTGCCAGCAGCTTAGGGGTTGCGGCTGAAGCTTTCTTT. It codes for CASSLGVAAEAFF.

V is TRBV6-5 and J is TRBJ2-7; the D gene is possibly TRBD1 (6 bases). This CDR3 comprises 15 residues. From germline, CDR1 is MNHEY and CDR2 SVGAGI. Trimming stripped 2 bases from V and 1 base from J, with 12 bases between. For the CDR3, the DNA is TGTGCCAGCAGTTACGAGCCAGGGGATTCCTACGAGCAGTACTTC. This codes for CASSYEPGDSYEQYF.